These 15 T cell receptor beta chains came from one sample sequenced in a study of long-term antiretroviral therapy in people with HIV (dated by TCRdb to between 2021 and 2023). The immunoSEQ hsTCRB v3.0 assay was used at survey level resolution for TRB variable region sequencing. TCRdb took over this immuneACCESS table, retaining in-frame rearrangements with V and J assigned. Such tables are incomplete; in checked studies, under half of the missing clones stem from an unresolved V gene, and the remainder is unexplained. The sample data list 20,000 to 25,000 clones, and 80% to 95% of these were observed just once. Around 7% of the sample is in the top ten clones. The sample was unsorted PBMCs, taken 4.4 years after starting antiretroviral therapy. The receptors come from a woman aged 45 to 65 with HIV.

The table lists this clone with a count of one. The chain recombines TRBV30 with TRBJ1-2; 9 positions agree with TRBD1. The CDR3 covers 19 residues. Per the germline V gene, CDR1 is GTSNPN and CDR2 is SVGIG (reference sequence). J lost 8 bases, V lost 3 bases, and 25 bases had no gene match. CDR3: CAWSRLGTGRAKGKLGYTF. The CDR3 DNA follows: TGTGCCTGGAGCCGTCTCGGGACAGGGAGAGCTAAAGGCAAACTAGGCTACACCTTC.

CDR3 sequence reads: CASSIGTSLAYGYTF. The CDR3 nucleotides read TGTGCCAGTAGTATAGGTACCAGCCTCGCTTATGGCTACACCTTC. This chain joins TRBV19 and TRBJ1-2; no definite D call. The ends were cut back, 1 base at V and 5 bases at J, with 14 bases in the middle. The CDR3 extends over 15 amino acids. Germline V gene sequence: CDR1 LNHDA, CDR2 SQIVND (reference sequence).

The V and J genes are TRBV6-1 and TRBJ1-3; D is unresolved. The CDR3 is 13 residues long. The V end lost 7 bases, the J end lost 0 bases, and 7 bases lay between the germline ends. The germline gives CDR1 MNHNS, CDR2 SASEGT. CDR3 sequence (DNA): TGTGCCAGCATTGAGGGCTCTGGAAACACCATATATTTT. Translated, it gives CASIEGSGNTIYF.

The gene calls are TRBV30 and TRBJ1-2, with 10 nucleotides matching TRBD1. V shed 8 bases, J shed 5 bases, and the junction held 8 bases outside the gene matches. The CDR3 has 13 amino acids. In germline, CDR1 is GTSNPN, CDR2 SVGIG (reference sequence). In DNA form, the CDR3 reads TGTGCCGGACCGACAGGGGGCTCGTATGGCTACACCTTC. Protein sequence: CAGPTGGSYGYTF.

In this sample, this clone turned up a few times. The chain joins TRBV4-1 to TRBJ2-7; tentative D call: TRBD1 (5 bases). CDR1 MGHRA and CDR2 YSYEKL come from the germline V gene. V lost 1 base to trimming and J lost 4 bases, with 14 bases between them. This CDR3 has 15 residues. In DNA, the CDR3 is TGCGCCAGCAGCCAAGGCAGCCAGGGTGGTTACGAGCAGTACTTC. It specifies CASSQGSQGGYEQYF.

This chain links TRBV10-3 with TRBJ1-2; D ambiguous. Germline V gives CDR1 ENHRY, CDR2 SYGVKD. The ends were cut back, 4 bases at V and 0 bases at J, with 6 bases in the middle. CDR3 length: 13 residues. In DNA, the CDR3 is TGTGCCATCAGTGCGAACACTAACTATGGCTACACCTTC. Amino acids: CAISANTNYGYTF.

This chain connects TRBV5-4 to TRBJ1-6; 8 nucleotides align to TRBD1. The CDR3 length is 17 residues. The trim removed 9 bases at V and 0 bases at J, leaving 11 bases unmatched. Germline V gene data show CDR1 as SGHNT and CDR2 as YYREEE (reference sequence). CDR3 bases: TGTGCCACCCTACAGGGGGGGACGAGCTCCTATAATTCACCCCTCCACTTT. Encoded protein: CATLQGGTSSYNSPLHF.

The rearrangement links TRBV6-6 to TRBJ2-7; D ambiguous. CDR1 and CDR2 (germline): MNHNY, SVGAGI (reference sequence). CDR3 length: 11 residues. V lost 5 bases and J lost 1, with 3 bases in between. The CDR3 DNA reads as TGTGCCAGCAGTGGGTCCTACGAGCAGTACTTC. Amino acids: CASSGSYEQYF.

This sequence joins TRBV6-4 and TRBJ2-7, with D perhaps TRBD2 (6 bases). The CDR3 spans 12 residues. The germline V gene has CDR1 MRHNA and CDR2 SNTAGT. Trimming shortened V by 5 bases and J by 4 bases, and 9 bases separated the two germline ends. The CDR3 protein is CASSRGSYEQYF. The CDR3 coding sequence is TGTGCCAGCAGTCGGGGGTCATACGAGCAGTACTTC.

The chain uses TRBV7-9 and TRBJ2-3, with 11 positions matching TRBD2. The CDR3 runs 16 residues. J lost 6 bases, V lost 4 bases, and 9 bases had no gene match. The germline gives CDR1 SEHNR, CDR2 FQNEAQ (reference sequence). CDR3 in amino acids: CASSSRSGGVSDTQYF. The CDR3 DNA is TGTGCCAGCAGCTCACGTAGCGGGGGGGTTTCTGATACGCAGTATTTT.

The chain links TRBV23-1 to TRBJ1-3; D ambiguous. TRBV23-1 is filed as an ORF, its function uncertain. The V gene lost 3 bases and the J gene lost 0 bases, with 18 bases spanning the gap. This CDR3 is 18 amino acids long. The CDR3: CASSHSAVRDHSGNTIYF. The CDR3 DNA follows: TGCGCCAGCAGTCACTCCGCGGTGAGGGATCACTCTGGAAACACCATATATTTT.

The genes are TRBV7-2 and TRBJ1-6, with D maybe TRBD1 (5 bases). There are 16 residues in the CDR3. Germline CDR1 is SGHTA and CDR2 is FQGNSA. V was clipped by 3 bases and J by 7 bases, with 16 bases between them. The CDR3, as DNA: TGTGCCAGCAGCTTCAGTCTGGGACTGTCAAATTCACCCCTCCACTTT. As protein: CASSFSLGLSNSPLHF. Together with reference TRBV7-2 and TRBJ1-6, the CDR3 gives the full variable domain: GAGVSQSPSNKVTEKGKDVELRCDPISGHTALYWYRQSLGQGLEFLIYFQGNSAPDKSGLPSDRFSAERTGGSVSTLTIQRTQQEDSAVYLCASSFSLGLSNSPLHFGNGTRLTVT.

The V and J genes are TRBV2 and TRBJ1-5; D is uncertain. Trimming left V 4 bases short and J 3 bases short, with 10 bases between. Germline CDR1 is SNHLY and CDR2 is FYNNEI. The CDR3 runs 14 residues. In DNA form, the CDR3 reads TGTGCCAGCAGTGGATCCACCTCCAATCAGCCCCAGCATTTT. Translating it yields CASSGSTSNQPQHF.

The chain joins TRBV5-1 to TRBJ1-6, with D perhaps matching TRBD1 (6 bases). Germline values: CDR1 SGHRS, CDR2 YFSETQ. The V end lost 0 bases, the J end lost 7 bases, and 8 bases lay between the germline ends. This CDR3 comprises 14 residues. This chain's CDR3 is CASSLEGGNSPLHF. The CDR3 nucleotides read TGCGCCAGCAGCTTGGAGGGGGGGAATTCACCCCTCCACTTT.

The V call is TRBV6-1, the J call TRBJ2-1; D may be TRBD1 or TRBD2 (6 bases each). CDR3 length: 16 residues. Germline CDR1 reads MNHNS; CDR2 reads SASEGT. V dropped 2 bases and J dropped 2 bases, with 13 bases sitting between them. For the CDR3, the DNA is TGTGCCAGCAGTGAACTCCGGGGGCCTGCCTACAATGAGCAGTTCTTC. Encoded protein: CASSELRGPAYNEQFF.